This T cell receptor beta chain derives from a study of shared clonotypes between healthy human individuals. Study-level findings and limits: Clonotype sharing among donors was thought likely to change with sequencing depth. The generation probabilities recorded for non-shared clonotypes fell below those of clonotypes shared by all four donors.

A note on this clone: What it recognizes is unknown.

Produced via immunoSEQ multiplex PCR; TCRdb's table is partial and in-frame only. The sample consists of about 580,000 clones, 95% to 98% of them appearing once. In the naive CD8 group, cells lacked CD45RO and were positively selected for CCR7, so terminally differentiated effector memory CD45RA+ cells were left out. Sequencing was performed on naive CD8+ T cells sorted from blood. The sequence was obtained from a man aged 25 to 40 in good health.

The CDR3 region is CASSLTTSMNTEAFF. The CDR3 region has the DNA TGTGCCAGCAGCTTAACCACGAGCATGAACACTGAAGCTTTCTTT. The chain uses TRBV7-3 and TRBJ1-1; the D is unclear. Trimming took off 0 bases at V and 0 bases at J, with 8 bases between the two ends. The germline V gene encodes CDR1 SGHTA and CDR2 FQGTGA. The CDR3 is made up of 15 amino acids.